This T cell receptor (beta chain) was sequenced in a study of T cell changes during pregnancy in multiple sclerosis. This CDR3 is built from 15 residues. From germline, CDR1 is LNHNV and CDR2 YYDKDF (reference sequence). V lost 5 bases and J lost 8; bases outside the gene matches: 6. TCRdb's copy holds only in-frame clones and misses some; the assay was immunoSEQ multiplex PCR. The sample includes about 40,000 clones, roughly nine tenths of them seen just once. This clonotype was sampled from a female donor in good health, enrolled as a control in a pregnancy study. The sequencing here drew on CD4+ T cells from peripheral blood mononuclear cells, taken in the third trimester of pregnancy. The V and J genes are TRBV15 and TRBJ2-2, with TRBD1 matching 12 bases. CDR3: CATSGGQGARGELFF. The DNA of the CDR3 is TGTGCCACCAGCGGGGGACAGGGGGCGCGTGGGGAGCTGTTTTTT.